The clone carrying this TCR beta chain has a count of ten or more. Antigen unknown. These data originate in a study of identical twins. Regarding the study as a whole: Conclusions relied on cross-sectional statistical analysis, not following the same donors. When twins shared out-of-frame alpha sequences, those sequences had excess low generation probability. Part of the zero-insertion signal could reflect confounding by invariant MAIT and iNKT cells.

Carrying unique molecular identifiers, the cDNA also gained a universal primer site through template switching. TCRdb ran MiXCR on the 5' RACE reads and lists one entry per CDR3 protein. The sample holds a few hundred thousand distinct CDR3 sequences; about 8.3% are singletons and the top ten take roughly 3%. This sample also appeared in a second study, on yellow fever vaccine responses in identical twins.

The sequence came from a woman aged 18-29 years in good health. Sequenced: CD8+ T cells sorted from blood.

The CDR3 DNA is TGTGCCTTCGGCCCGGGACTAGCGGGAGGAGCGAACACCGGGGAGCTGTTTTTT. Residues: CAFGPGLAGGANTGELFF. The chain couples TRBV10-3 to TRBJ2-2; 15 bases agree with TRBD2. Trimming at V came to 11 bases and at J to 0 bases, leaving 10 bases not matched to a gene. Germline V gives CDR1 ENHRY, CDR2 SYGVKD. The length of the CDR3 is 18 residues.